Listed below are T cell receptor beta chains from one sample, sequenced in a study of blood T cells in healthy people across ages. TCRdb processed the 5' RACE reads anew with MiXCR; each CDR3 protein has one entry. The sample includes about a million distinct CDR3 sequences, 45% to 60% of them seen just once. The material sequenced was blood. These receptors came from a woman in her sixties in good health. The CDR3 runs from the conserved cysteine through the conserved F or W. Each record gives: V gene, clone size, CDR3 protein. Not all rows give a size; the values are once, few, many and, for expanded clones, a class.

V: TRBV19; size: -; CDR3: CASSKGTQAFTDTQYF
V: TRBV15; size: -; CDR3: CATGLAGGPETQYF
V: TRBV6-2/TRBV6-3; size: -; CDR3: CASSLRILQETQYF
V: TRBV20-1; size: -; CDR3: CSASTLDQETQYF
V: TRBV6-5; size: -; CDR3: CASSRTLSGTNYEQYF
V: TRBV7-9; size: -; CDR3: CASSPTDTDTQYF
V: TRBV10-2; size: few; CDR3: CASSYQLHYEQYF
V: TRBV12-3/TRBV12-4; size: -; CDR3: CASSFLPGNEQYF
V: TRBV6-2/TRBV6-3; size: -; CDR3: CASMSHTWKLFF
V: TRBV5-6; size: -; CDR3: CASSHRDISGQPQHF
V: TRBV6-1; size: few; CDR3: CASSEVHRTGNNEKLFF
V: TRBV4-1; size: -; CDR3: CASSQDTRVKYYNEQFF
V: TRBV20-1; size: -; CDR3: CSANPTTASTDTQYF
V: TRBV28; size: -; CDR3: CASSWGGQLRETQYF
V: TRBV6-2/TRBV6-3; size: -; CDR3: CASRPSGRVNEQFF
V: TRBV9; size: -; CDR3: CASSVEAGTSGRMADTQYF
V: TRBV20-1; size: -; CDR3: CSADTGDGTSSYEQYF
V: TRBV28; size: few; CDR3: CASSPGLATETQYF
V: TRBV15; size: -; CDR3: CATSRAGSTGRRDEQFF
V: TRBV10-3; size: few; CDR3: CAISEPGGLTSRGEQYF
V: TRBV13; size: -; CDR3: CASSRDQTYEQYF
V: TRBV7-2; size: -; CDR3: CASSLGGGGSGYGYTF
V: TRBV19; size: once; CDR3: CASGANSGANVLTF
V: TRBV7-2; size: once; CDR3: CASSLEGAGHPYEQYF